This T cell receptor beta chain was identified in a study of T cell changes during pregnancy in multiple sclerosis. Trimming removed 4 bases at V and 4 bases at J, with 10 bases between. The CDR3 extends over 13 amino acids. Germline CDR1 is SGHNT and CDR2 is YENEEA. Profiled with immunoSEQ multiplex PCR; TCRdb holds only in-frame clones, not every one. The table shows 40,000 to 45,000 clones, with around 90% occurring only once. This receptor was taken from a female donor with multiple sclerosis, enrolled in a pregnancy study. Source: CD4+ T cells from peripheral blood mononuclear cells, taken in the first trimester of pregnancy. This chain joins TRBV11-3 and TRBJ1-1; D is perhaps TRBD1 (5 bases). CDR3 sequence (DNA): TGTGCCAGCAGCTCCCAGGGAACCACTGAAGCTTTCTTT. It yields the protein CASSSQGTTEAFF.